This T cell receptor beta chain was retrieved from a study of T cells expressing NK-cell markers (dated by TCRdb to 2020 to 2021). Background on the whole study: TCR beta-chain repertoires were profiled in sorted CD3+CD56+NKG2C+, CD3+CD56+NKG2C- and CD3+CD56-NKG2C+ T-cell subsets from eight donors. Most of the eight sequenced donors were HCMV-seropositive and one was HCMV-seronegative. The eight sequenced donors were randomly selected healthy volunteers, three men and five women. Sequencing of the libraries produced 2 x 150 bp reads on Illumina HiSeq 2000/2500, MiSeq or NextSeq. What the research found in general, with its limitations: Those dominant clonotypes were again the most abundant among CD3+CD56-NKG2C+ cells in a few donors, at about 25-60.1%. For five or six donors, the dominant CD3+CD56+NKG2C+ clonotypes were among the top 10 CD8+ clonotypes and accounted for 1.0-7.0% of CD8+ T cells. Whether the expanded NKG2C-expressing T cell clones were specific for HCMV antigens was left unclear.

Comment on this clonotype: The antigen this receptor binds is unknown.

To determine HCMV serostatus, a commercial ELISA kit was used to detect HCMV-specific IgG in serum. Peripheral blood mononuclear cells were isolated from blood by Ficoll density gradient centrifugation. The CDR3 goes from the cysteine to the phenylalanine over 18 residues. DNA is not on record. The germline V gene (reference sequence) yields SGHAT for CDR1 and FQDESV for CDR2. Sequencing took place on an Illumina HiSeq 2000. TCR beta cDNA libraries were prepared using 5'RACE template switching, which introduced a universal primer site and unique molecular identifiers. cDNA synthesis was primed from the TCR beta constant segment and was followed by two successive PCR amplification steps. In the original analysis: MIGEC was used to demultiplex reads and group reads by UMI, and MiTCR was used to assemble and quantify clonotypes. Only TCR cDNA sequences supported by at least two reads were kept to exclude erroneous sequences. The tcR package was used for downstream repertoire analysis, and clonotypes were matched between fractions using CDR3 nucleotide sequence together with V segment. VDJmatch was used to annotate antigen specificity against VDJdb, with one amino acid substitution in CDR3 allowed. The reads went through TCRdb reprocessing, and each CDR3 protein sequence gets one entry with no DNA. The V and J calls and clone size are TCRdb's, not the authors'. This specimen's table enumerates roughly 300,000 distinct CDR3 sequences. Of the sample, about 4% falls within the top ten clones.

The chain links TRBV11-1 with TRBJ2-4; TCRdb indicates TRBD2, and absent DNA this call remains unverified. The sample was blood T cells: a sorted CD56 or NKG2C T cell subset, CD4+ or CD8+ T cells, or bulk PBMC T cells (not recorded which). The sequence was obtained from a woman aged 18 to 75 in good health. This receptor carries the CDR3 CASSLFTVSSLAKNIQYF.